These 20 T cell receptor beta chains share one sample of origin, sequenced in a study of regulatory T cells in long-lasting Graves disease. According to the study, TCR beta libraries were built with iRepertoire HTBI primers and CDR3-region Arm-PCR. Using its own MiXCR run on the multiplex PCR reads, TCRdb lists one record per CDR3 protein. Here the sample spans approximately 490,000 distinct CDR3 sequences, roughly 15% being singletons. Documented time point: newly diagnosed GD, antithyroid drugs for less than 3 months. Scientists built the TCR library using RNA that was extracted from PBMCs. This same sample was also taken into another study, of T cells in Graves' hyperthyroidism and ophthalmopathy.

The material was peripheral blood mononuclear cells (PBMCs), obtained at new diagnosis, from a patient treated with antithyroid drugs. These receptors all stem from a man in his forties with Graves disease.

This clonotype has at least ten counts. V usage is TRBV14 and J usage is TRBJ2-1; 13 bases align to TRBD2. The CDR3 has 15 amino acids. Germline CDR1 SGHDN, CDR2 FVKESK. With 3 bases clipped from V and 12 bases from J, the junction kept 8 bases outside the gene matches. The CDR3 spells CASSQGLAGIGVQFF. The DNA of the CDR3 is TGTGCCAGCAGCCAGGGACTAGCGGGAATTGGGGTGCAGTTCTTC.

This clonotype was seen only a few times. The chain carries TRBV27 and TRBJ1-5, with D perhaps matching TRBD1 (6 bases). This CDR3 region has 16 residues. The germline V gene has CDR1 MNHEY and CDR2 SMNVEV (reference sequence). V lost 6 bases and J 5 bases, leaving 20 bases between the germline ends. CDR3 in amino acids: CASSLDPRGGDQPQHF. The DNA of the CDR3 is TGTGCCAGCAGCCTCGACCCCAGGGGAGGCGATCAGCCCCAGCATTTT.

This clonotype has just one count. A much larger clonotype is one base distant, so this may be a read error. The gene calls are TRBV20-1 and TRBJ2-7; no clear D gene. V was cut by 5 bases and J by 9 bases, with 11 bases left in between. Germline V gene lookup returns CDR1 DFQATT and CDR2 SNEGSKA (reference sequence). This CDR3 is built from 10 residues. The CDR3 DNA follows: TGCAGTGCTCACAGCCTCGGGCAGTACTTC. It is translated as CSAHSLGQYF.

Many counts were recorded for this clonotype. The chain carries TRBV7-8 and TRBJ2-7; D is unclear. This CDR3 has 12 amino acids. The V gene's germline CDR1 is SGHVS and CDR2 FQNEAQ. Trimming took 5 bases from V and 3 from J, leaving 8 bases between them. CDR3 nucleotides: TGTGCCAGCAGCCAAGGAAGCTACGAGCAGTACTTC. Its translation: CASSQGSYEQYF.

The chain recombines TRBV30 with TRBJ2-1, with D tentatively TRBD2 (6 bases). TRBJ2-7 matches the DNA end more closely, so the J call is doubtful. Germline CDR1 GTSNPN, CDR2 SVGIG (reference sequence). The CDR3 has 13 amino acids. Here the CDR3 DNA reads TGTGCCTCGCACGGGGGATTCAACAATGAGCAGTACTTC. Amino acid sequence: CASHGGFNNEQYF.

DNA for the CDR3: TGCAGTGCCTATGACTTAGCGGGAGTCCTCGATACGCAGTATTTT. Its translation is CSAYDLAGVLDTQYF. The chain links TRBV20-1 to TRBJ2-3, with 9 positions matching TRBD2. Germline V lookup: CDR1 DFQATT, CDR2 SNEGSKA (reference sequence). The V gene end was trimmed by 6 bases and the J gene end by 6 bases; junction bases not matched to a gene: 13. The CDR3 covers 15 residues.

This clonotype came up many times. This rearrangement joins TRBV28 to TRBJ2-5; D is unresolved. Germline CDR1 is MDHEN and CDR2 is SYDVKM. The CDR3 runs 12 residues. Trimming removed 4 bases at V and 3 bases at J, with 6 bases between. The chain's CDR3 is CASSSEEETQYF. Written as DNA, the CDR3 is TGTGCCAGCAGTTCAGAAGAAGAGACCCAGTACTTC.

The chain carries TRBV28 and TRBJ2-4; maybe TRBD1 (6 bases). The germline V and J ends were trimmed by 5 bases and 12 bases, with 14 bases remaining between them. The length of the CDR3 is 12 residues. CDR1 is MDHEN, CDR2 SYDVKM, per germline. The chain's CDR3 is CASSLGGGAQYF. In DNA, the CDR3 is TGTGCCAGCAGTCTAGGTGGGGGCGCTCAGTACTTC.

This clonotype was observed at least ten times. This chain connects TRBV28 to TRBJ2-2; D unclear. Germline V CDR1 and CDR2: MDHEN, SYDVKM. V was pared by 5 bases and J by 6 bases, with 10 bases between. This CDR3 contains 13 residues. The CDR3 sequence is CASSLYGPGELFF. For the CDR3, the DNA is TGTGCCAGCAGTCTCTACGGGCCCGGGGAGCTGTTTTTT.

This clonotype was found many times. This chain connects TRBV5-8 to TRBJ2-7; D not resolved. V gave up 0 bases and J gave up 2 bases, with 12 bases separating them. Germline CDR1 is SGHTS and CDR2 is YDEGEE. The CDR3 loop spans 15 amino acids. The CDR3 region has the DNA TGTGCCAGCAGCTTGGGGGGTCCCCCGGCCTACGAGCAGTACTTC. Its translation: CASSLGGPPAYEQYF.

In its sample, this clonotype was seen many times. The V and J genes are TRBV30 and TRBJ1-2, with D perhaps TRBD1 (5 bases). The V end lost 1 base, the J end lost 0 bases, and 6 bases lay between the germline ends. CDR1 is GTSNPN, CDR2 SVGIG, per germline (reference sequence). CDR3 length: 13 residues. CDR3 residues: CAWSGGANYGYTF. The CDR3 coding sequence is TGTGCCTGGAGTGGAGGGGCTAACTATGGCTACACCTTC.

This clonotype was seen more than once but under ten times. The chain joins TRBV6-5 to TRBJ2-2, with D hard to call. V was trimmed by 0 bases and J by 1 base, leaving 12 bases between them. Germline CDR1 is MNHEY and CDR2 is SVGAGI. The CDR3 is 17 amino acids. The CDR3 is CASSYSLGQKNTGELFF. CDR3 bases: TGTGCCAGCAGTTACTCGTTAGGGCAGAAGAACACCGGGGAGCTGTTTTTT.

To note about this clonotype: One end of the junction varies from germline; a read error may be responsible. The J gene is TRBJ2-7, the V gene TRBV15, with 12 bases aligning to TRBD2. Germline V gene lookup returns CDR1 LNHNV and CDR2 YYDKDF (reference sequence). The length of the CDR3 is 15 residues. The DNA of the CDR3 is TGTACCACCAGCAGGAGACTAGCGGGAGCCCACGAGCAGTACTTC. Its protein product is CTTSRRLAGAHEQYF.

The chain employs TRBV6-1 and TRBJ1-6, with TRBD1 identical over 8 bases. Losses at the gene ends were 6 bases for V and 6 bases for J; bases not matched to a gene: 7. The CDR3 is 15 amino acids. In germline, CDR1 is MNHNS, CDR2 SASEGT. The chain's CDR3 is CASSPTGARNSPLHF. CDR3 DNA: TGTGCCAGCAGCCCGACAGGGGCCCGTAATTCACCCCTCCACTTT.

The chain is built from TRBV30 and TRBJ2-1, with TRBD2 matching over 9 bases. This CDR3 comprises 14 residues. Germline lookup yields CDR1 GTSNPN and CDR2 SVGIG (reference sequence). V was pared by 3 bases and J by 5 bases, with 5 bases of the junction left unmatched. The CDR3 bases are TGTGCCTGGAGGACGGGACTAGCTAACAATGAGCAGTTCTTC. It translates to CAWRTGLANNEQFF.

This clonotype was seen a few times. The chain joins TRBV9 to TRBJ2-7; D is perhaps TRBD1 (6 bases). This CDR3 has 11 residues. CDR1 is SGDLS, CDR2 YYNGEE, per germline. V dropped 9 bases and J dropped 12 bases, with 19 bases sitting between them. CDR3 bases: TGTGCCAACCCATATACAGGGAGTCGGTACTTC. Translated: CANPYTGSRYF.

This clonotype was picked up many times. The V and J genes are TRBV5-1 and TRBJ2-3; no reliable D call. The CDR3 has 12 residues. The V end lost 4 bases, the J end lost 6 bases, and 9 bases lay between the germline ends. Germline V gene sequence: CDR1 SGHRS, CDR2 YFSETQ. The CDR3 DNA reads as TGCGCCAGCAGCCCCGTGGGGGATACGCAGTATTTT. Translation gives CASSPVGDTQYF.

This clonotype showed up many times. This chain uses TRBV5-1 with TRBJ2-1; D possibly corresponds to TRBD2 (5 bases). V was trimmed by 0 bases and J by 0 bases, leaving 7 bases between them. The CDR3 spans 15 residues. Per germline, CDR1 SGHRS and CDR2 YFSETQ. Here the CDR3 reads CASSLATNSYNEQFF. The CDR3 region has the DNA TGCGCCAGCAGCTTGGCGACTAACTCCTACAATGAGCAGTTCTTC.

This clonotype was observed a handful of times. The V and J genes are TRBV6-1 and TRBJ2-5; D call uncertain. CDR1 is MNHNS, CDR2 SASEGT, per germline. This CDR3 comprises 12 residues. V was pared by 6 bases and J by 1 base, with 6 bases between. The CDR3, as DNA: TGTGCCAGCAGGACTTTCCAAGAGACCCAGTACTTC. Translating gives CASRTFQETQYF.

This clonotype was counted ten times or more. This rearrangement joins TRBV28 to TRBJ2-3, with unresolved D. The germline gives CDR1 MDHEN, CDR2 SYDVKM. This CDR3 spans 12 amino acids. With 7 bases removed from V and 4 bases from J, the gap between germline ends came to 9 bases. CDR3: CASMRGADTQYF. The CDR3 region has the DNA TGTGCCAGCATGAGAGGAGCAGATACGCAGTATTTT.